This T cell receptor beta chain was recovered during a study of cytomegalovirus exposure and HLA in healthy donors. Overall study context: The roughly 120 validation repertoires, a later analysis reported, used the same platform as the 666 first-cohort repertoires.

Clones were sequenced by immunoSEQ multiplex PCR, and TCRdb holds only the in-frame ones, with some missing. Of roughly 76,000 clones listed, 94% are singletons. The receptor's source is a man in his late teens or twenties in good health and CMV-seropositive. Sequencing was performed on PBMCs.

The CDR3 sequence is CASSPRARDTSYGYTF. The CDR3 DNA is TGTGCCAGCAGCCCGCGCGCCCGGGACACCAGCTATGGCTACACCTTC. The gene calls are TRBV7-9 and TRBJ1-2, with D possibly being TRBD1 (6 bases). V dropped 5 bases and J dropped 4 bases, with 20 bases sitting between them. Germline V gene sequence: CDR1 SEHNR, CDR2 FQNEAQ (reference sequence). The CDR3 length is 16 residues.